This TCR beta chain stems from a study of CD8 T cells in ankylosing spondylitis. Study-wide points: Characteristic, it appeared, of ankylosing spondylitis blood was a TCR beta motif of about eight highly homologous variants. Relatively rare in peripheral blood, disease-linked clones were also CD8+. The study looked at matched synovial fluid samples from ankylosing spondylitis patients. Disease-linked clones were reported to be significantly enriched there. Prior literature has documented some motif variants in synovial fluid and blood from reactive arthritis.

5'-RACE, quantitative and with molecular barcodes, yielded the TCR beta libraries. TCRdb processed the 5' RACE reads anew with MiXCR; each CDR3 protein has one entry. The sample contains hundreds of thousands of distinct CDR3 sequences, roughly 12% of which appear only once. Per the germline V gene, CDR1 is SGHRS and CDR2 is YFSETQ. This CDR3 has 12 residues. V lost 1 base to trimming and J lost 6 bases, with 7 bases between them. This clonotype was seen a few times. Antigen specificity is unknown. Input material: blood, either unsorted or a sorted T cell fraction (not recorded which). This chain connects TRBV5-1 to TRBJ1-2; no clear D gene. This TCR was recovered from a male donor with ankylosing spondylitis. The CDR3 protein is CASSLTDHGYTF. CDR3 sequence (DNA): TGCGCCAGCAGCTTGACAGACCATGGCTACACCTTC.